What follows describes a single T cell receptor (beta chain). Its target is unknown. This sample is drawn from a study of response to subunit inactivated influenza vaccine. Study-level points and caveats: It was suggested by the authors that few new T cells are recruited by each seasonal influenza vaccination.

The CDR3 runs 17 residues. Germline CDR1 is DFQATT and CDR2 is SNEGSKA (reference sequence). The trim removed 6 bases at V and 6 bases at J, leaving 20 bases unmatched. TCRdb fed the RT-PCR reads into MiXCR, producing one record per CDR3 protein. The table shows hundreds of thousands of distinct CDR3 sequences, with about 10% occurring only once. The receptor was derived from a man between 45 and 60 years old who received an inactivated influenza vaccine. V gene TRBV20-1 combines with J gene TRBJ2-5, with 9 bases that match TRBD1. The specimen comprised PBMCs from blood, sampled on the day of vaccination. The CDR3 loop is CSAPTRKQGAVGKTQYF. The CDR3 DNA is TGCAGTGCCCCGACTCGTAAACAGGGGGCAGTTGGAAAGACCCAGTACTTC.